This TCR beta chain was identified during a study of response to subunit inactivated influenza vaccine listed by TCRdb under 2018. Some background on the complete study: Deep quantitative T cell receptor repertoire profiling was used in the study to track responses to a trivalent subunit inactivated influenza vaccine. The paper's findings and limits, for the study overall: The authors proposed that each seasonal influenza vaccination may bring in only a limited number of new T cells.

This clonotype was counted between two and nine times. Its antigen remains unidentified. Base qualities are not at hand, and no much larger clone is one base apart. The time point label here, explained by the study, means: 45 to 55 days after influenza vaccine administration. Libraries were built with RT-PCR. Sequencing used an Illumina HiSeq 2500. TCRdb applied fastp at Q25 and MiXCR to the public reads, then kept only in-frame beta chains. Rows matching on CDR3 protein sequence are summarized as one entry with the most common DNA and genes. The sample table contains some 500,000 distinct CDR3 sequences; only one count was recorded for about an eighth of them. Around 13% of the sample is in the top ten clones. The CDR3 contains 14 residues, cysteine and phenylalanine counted. The entry retains the CDR3 DNA only, 42 bases that are in frame from base 1. Trimming removed 7 bases from V and 1 base from J, leaving 11 bases between the germline ends. The germline V gene sets CDR1 to MNHNS and CDR2 to SASEGT.

The clonotype comes from a man aged 45 to 65 who received an inactivated influenza vaccine. Donor details come from another sample of the same person, matched by shared clones. The specimen comprised PBMCs from blood, sampled about 40 days after vaccination. Here the chain combines TRBV6-1 and TRBJ1-5, with no reliable assignment of the D segment. The base sequence is TGTGCCAGCAATAGGTCCCCCAGCAATCAGCCCCAGCATTTT. This translates into CASNRSPSNQPQHF.